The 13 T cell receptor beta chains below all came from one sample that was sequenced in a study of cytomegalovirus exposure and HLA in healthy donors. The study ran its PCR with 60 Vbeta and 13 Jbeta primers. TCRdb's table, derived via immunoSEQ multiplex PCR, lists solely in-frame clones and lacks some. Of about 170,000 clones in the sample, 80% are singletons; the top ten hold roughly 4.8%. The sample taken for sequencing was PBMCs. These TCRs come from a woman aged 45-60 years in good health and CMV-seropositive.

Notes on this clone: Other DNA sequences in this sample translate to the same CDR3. CDR3 sequence reads: CASSPVAGGQETQYF. The CDR3 bases are TGCGCCAGCAGCCCCGTAGCGGGGGGGCAAGAGACCCAGTACTTC. The V and J genes are TRBV5-1 and TRBJ2-5; TRBD2 matches at 11 bases. J lost 2 bases, V lost 4 bases, and 4 bases had no gene match. The CDR3 spans 15 residues. Germline CDR1 reads SGHRS; CDR2 reads YFSETQ.

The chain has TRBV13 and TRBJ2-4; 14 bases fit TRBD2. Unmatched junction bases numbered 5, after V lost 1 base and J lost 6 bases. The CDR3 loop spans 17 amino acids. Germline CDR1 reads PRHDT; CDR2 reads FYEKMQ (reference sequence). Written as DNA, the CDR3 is TGTGCCAGCAGCTTAGCCTCCGGGACTAGCGGGAGAAACATTCAGTACTTC. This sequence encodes CASSLASGTSGRNIQYF.

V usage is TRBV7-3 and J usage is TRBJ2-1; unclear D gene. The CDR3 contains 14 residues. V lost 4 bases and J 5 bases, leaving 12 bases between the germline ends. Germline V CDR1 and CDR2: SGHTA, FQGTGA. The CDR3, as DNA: TGTGCCAGCAGCTCCCCCCGAGGCAACAATGAGCAGTTCTTC. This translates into CASSSPRGNNEQFF. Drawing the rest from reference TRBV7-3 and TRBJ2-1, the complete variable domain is GAGVSQTPSNKVTEKGKYVELRCDPISGHTALYWYRQSLGQGPEFLIYFQGTGAADDSGLPNDRFFAVRPEGSVSTLKIQRTERGDSAVYLCASSSPRGNNEQFFGPGTRLTVL.

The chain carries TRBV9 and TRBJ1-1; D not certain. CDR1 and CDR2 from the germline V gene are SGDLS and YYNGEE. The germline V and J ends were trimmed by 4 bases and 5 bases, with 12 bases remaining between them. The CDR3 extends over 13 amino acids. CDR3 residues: CASSQSGRTEAFF. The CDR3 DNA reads TGTGCCAGCAGCCAGTCGGGGAGAACTGAAGCTTTCTTT.

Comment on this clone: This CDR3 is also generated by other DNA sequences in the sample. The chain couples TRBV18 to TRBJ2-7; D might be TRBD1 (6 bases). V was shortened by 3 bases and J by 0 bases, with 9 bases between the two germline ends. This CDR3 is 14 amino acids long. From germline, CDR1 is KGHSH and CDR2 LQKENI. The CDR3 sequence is CASSPSTGSYEQYF. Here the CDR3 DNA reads TGTGCCAGCTCACCCTCGACAGGCTCCTACGAGCAGTACTTC. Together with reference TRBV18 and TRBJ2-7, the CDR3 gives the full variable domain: NAGVMQNPRHLVRRRGQEARLRCSPMKGHSHVYWYRQLPEEGLKFMVYLQKENIIDESGMPKERFSAEFPKEGPSILRIQQVVRGDSAAYFCASSPSTGSYEQYFGPGTRLTVT.

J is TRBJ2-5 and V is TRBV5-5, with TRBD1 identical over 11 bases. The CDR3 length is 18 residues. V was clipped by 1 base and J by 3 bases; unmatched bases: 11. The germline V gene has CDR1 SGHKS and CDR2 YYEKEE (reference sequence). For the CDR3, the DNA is TGTGCCAGCAGCTTGAACCCCGGGACAGGGGGTTCAAAAGAGACCCAGTACTTC. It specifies CASSLNPGTGGSKETQYF. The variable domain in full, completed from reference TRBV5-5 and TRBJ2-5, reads DAGVTQSPTHLIKTRGQQVTLRCSPISGHKSVSWYQQVLGQGPQFIFQYYEKEERGRGNFPDRFSARQFPNYSSELNVNALLLGDSALYLCASSLNPGTGGSKETQYFGPGTRLLVL.

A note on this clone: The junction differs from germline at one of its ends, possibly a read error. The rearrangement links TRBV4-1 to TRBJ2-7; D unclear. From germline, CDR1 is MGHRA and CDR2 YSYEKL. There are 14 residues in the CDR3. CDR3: CASSQPLVSGLPSF. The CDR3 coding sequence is TGCGCCAGCAGCCAGCCGCTCGTCTCGGGTCTACCTTCATTC.

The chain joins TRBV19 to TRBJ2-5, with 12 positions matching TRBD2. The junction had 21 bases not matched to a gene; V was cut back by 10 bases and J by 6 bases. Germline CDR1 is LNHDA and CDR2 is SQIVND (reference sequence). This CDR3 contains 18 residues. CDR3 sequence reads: CATLPPAGTSGGLKTQYF. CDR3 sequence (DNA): TGTGCCACCCTTCCCCCGGCGGGTACTAGCGGGGGGCTGAAGACCCAGTACTTC.

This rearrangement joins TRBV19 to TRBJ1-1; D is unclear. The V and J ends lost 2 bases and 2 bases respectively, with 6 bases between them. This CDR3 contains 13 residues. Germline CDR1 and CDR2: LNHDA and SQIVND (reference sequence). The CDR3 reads CASSITFNTEAFF. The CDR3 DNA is TGTGCCAGTAGTATAACTTTCAACACTGAAGCTTTCTTT.

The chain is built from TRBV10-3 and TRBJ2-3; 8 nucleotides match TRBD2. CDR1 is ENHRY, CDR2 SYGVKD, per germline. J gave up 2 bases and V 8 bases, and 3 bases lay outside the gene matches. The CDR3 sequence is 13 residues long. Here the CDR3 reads CAIAGGVTDTQYF. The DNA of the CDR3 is TGTGCCATCGCGGGAGGAGTCACAGATACGCAGTATTTT.

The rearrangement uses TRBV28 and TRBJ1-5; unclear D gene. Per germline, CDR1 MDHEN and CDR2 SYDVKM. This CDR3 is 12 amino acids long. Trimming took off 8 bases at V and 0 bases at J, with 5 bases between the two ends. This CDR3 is CASSVSNQPQHF. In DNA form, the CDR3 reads TGTGCCAGCTCAGTTAGCAATCAGCCCCAGCATTTT.

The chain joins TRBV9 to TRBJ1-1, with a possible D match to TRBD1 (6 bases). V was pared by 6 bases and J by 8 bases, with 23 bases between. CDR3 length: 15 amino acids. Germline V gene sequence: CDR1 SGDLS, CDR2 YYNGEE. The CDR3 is CASTRGGAWDPEAFF. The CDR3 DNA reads TGTGCCAGCACCCGAGGGGGGGCGTGGGACCCCGAAGCTTTCTTT.

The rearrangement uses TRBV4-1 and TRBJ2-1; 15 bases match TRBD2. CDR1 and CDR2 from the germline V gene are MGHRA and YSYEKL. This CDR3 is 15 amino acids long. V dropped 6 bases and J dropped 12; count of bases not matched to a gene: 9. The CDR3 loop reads CASRSGLAGGLGQFF. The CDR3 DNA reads TGCGCCAGCAGATCGGGACTAGCGGGGGGTCTTGGGCAGTTCTTC.